This note documents a single TCR beta chain sequence. Its antigen is currently unknown. This CDR3 comprises 16 residues. The germline V gene has CDR1 LNHNV and CDR2 YYDKDF (reference sequence). Trimming removed 5 bases from V and 7 bases from J; junction bases left unmatched: 9. The data are from a study of T cells after yellow fever vaccination. General study points: Most primary-vaccination clones recurred post-booster (roughly 96% CD4, 88% CD8).

UMIs were added to TCR cDNA along with a universal primer site when it was made by 5'RACE template switching. TCRdb passed the 5' RACE reads through MiXCR, listing each CDR3 protein once. The sample records hundreds of thousands of distinct CDR3 sequences, approximately 18% being singletons. J is TRBJ1-4 and V is TRBV15; 11 bases match TRBD1. The TCR comes from a man younger than 35 who received the YFV17D yellow fever vaccine. The specimen was PBMCs, collected before the yellow fever booster vaccination. The CDR3 loop reads CATSGMDRGRGEKLFF. The DNA of the CDR3 is TGTGCCACCAGCGGCATGGACAGGGGGCGAGGTGAAAAACTGTTTTTT.